This T cell receptor (beta chain) was captured by sequencing in a study of spatial heterogeneity in lung cancer. Background on the study: For the average unique TCR and UMI combination, more than 9.5 occurrences appeared in raw reads. Whole-study results and caveats: Counts of expanded alpha and beta TCRs within tumors tracked the tumor nonsynonymous mutation count.

Turning to this clonotype: Its antigen remains unknown.

From germline, CDR1 is MNHNY and CDR2 SVGAGI (reference sequence). J was trimmed by 0 bases and V by 6 bases; bases with no gene match: 10. The CDR3 totals 18 residues. Individual TCR cDNA molecules each bore their own unique molecular identifier. TCRdb ran MiXCR on the 5' RACE reads and lists one entry per CDR3 protein. Of 9,500 to 11,000 distinct CDR3 sequences in the sample, 4.5% to 5.5% are singletons; the top ten hold around an eighth. Time point described: sample taken at primary tumor resection. Untreated early-stage non-small cell lung cancer patients, fewer than 85 in total, were the donors. Unsorted whole RNA of tumor, nontumor lung or frozen PBMC was sequenced.

This sequence was found in a male donor with early-stage non-small cell lung cancer. Sequencing used lung tumor tissue, obtained at surgery. This chain connects TRBV6-6 to TRBJ2-6, with 8 bases identical to TRBD1. The CDR3 DNA is TGTGCCAGCAGGGACACGGGACAGGCCTTCTCTGGGGCCAACGTCCTGACTTTC. Translating gives CASRDTGQAFSGANVLTF.